The rows below give T cell receptor beta chains drawn from one sample of a study of blood T cell repertoires in COVID-19. Clones were read by immunoSEQ multiplex PCR, and TCRdb kept only the in-frame ones, dropping some. This sample has 200,000 to 250,000 clones, with 85% to 90% found just once. Sequencing was done on a sample of peripheral blood. The receptors stem from an older woman with active or convalescent COVID-19. CDR3s include the opening cysteine and the closing phenylalanine or tryptophan. D genes are given only for firm matches. The size field is filled for only some rows; it gives once, few, many or a size class.

CDR3nt	CDR3aa	len	d_gene	abundance	j_gene	v_gene
TGTGCCAGCAGCTTATGGACCCGCGGGGGATTACTGAACACTGAAGCTTTCTTT	CASSLWTRGGLLNTEAFF	18	.	.	TRBJ1-1	TRBV7-2
TGTGCCAGCAGTCCGTCCGGGGGGACCCAAGAGACCCAGTACTTC	CASSPSGGTQETQYF	15	TRBD2	.	TRBJ2-5	TRBV6-5
TGTGCCAGCAGCTTAGGAGGACAGTACAATGAGCAGTTCTTC	CASSLGGQYNEQFF	14	.	.	TRBJ2-1	TRBV7-9
TGTGCCAGCAGCCCGACCCCGGAGGTCAATGAGCAGTTCTTC	CASSPTPEVNEQFF	14	.	.	TRBJ2-1	TRBV3-1/TRBV3-2
TGCAGTGCTAGTGGAGACTACGGATCGAGGGAGCAGTACTTC	CSASGDYGSREQYF	14	.	.	TRBJ2-7	TRBV20-1
TGTGCCAGCACCCCGCAAGTTGGGCAGTGGAACACTGAAGCTTTCTTT	CASTPQVGQWNTEAFF	16	.	few	TRBJ1-1	TRBV9
TGTGCCAGTAGTGAACGACAGGGCTTCTATGGCTACACCTTC	CASSERQGFYGYTF	14	TRBD1	few	TRBJ1-2	TRBV19
TGTGCCAGCAGCCGGGACAGTAATTCACCCCTCCACTTT	CASSRDSNSPLHF	13	TRBD1	.	TRBJ1-6	TRBV12-3/TRBV12-4
TGTGCCAGCAGTGGGGACAGCGACTACACCATATATTTT	CASSGDSDYTIYF	13	TRBD1	.	TRBJ1-3	TRBV2
TGTGCCAGCACTCACAGGGGTCCGGTCGGCTACACCTTC	CASTHRGPVGYTF	13	TRBD1	once	TRBJ1-2	TRBV12-3/TRBV12-4
TGTGCCAGTAGTCCGCCCATCGCAGGGGGCACTGAAGCTTTCTTT	CASSPPIAGGTEAFF	15	TRBD1	.	TRBJ1-1	TRBV19
TGTGCCATTACAGACACTGGAAACACCATATATTTT	CAITDTGNTIYF	12	.	few	TRBJ1-3	TRBV10-3
TGTGCCAGCAGCTTAGGGGACAGGCTTAATGAAAAACTGTTTTTT	CASSLGDRLNEKLFF	15	TRBD1	.	TRBJ1-4	TRBV7-9
TGCGCCAGCAGCCGAGACCAAGGGACTAAGCAGTACTTC	CASSRDQGTKQYF	13	TRBD2	few	TRBJ2-7	TRBV4-3
TGTGCCAGCATAAAGGGGGCGCGCGATGGCTACACCTTC	CASIKGARDGYTF	13	TRBD1	.	TRBJ1-2	TRBV6-5
TGTGCCAGCAGTTTAGGCCGGAGTGAAAAACTGTTTTTT	CASSLGRSEKLFF	13	.	.	TRBJ1-4	TRBV27
TGTGCCAGCGCCATTCAGGGACACCCTTATCAGCCCCAGCATTTT	CASAIQGHPYQPQHF	15	.	.	TRBJ1-5	TRBV5-5
TGTGCCAGCTCTCCTCCCACAGGGAAGAACACTGAAGCTTTCTTT	CASSPPTGKNTEAFF	15	.	.	TRBJ1-1	TRBV18
TGCGCCAGCAGTCTCCTGTTCACAGATACGCAGTATTTT	CASSLLFTDTQYF	13	.	.	TRBJ2-3	TRBV5-1
TGTGCCAGCAGCGTTACGGGGGGGCCCTCCTACGAGCAGTACTTC	CASSVTGGPSYEQYF	15	TRBD2	.	TRBJ2-7	TRBV9
TGTGCCAGCAGTTTCGGGGGATACCAAGAGACCCAGTACTTC	CASSFGGYQETQYF	14	.	.	TRBJ2-5	TRBV27
TGTGCCAGCACCCTCCGGGACAGGGGGCAAACTGAAGCTTTCTTT	CASTLRDRGQTEAFF	15	TRBD1	.	TRBJ1-1	TRBV6-6
TGTGCCAGTAGTTTGCTCCGGACCCAGCGGAATCAGCCCCAGCATTTT	CASSLLRTQRNQPQHF	16	.	.	TRBJ1-5	TRBV19
TGTGCCAGCAGTTCCTACTCCTACGAGCAGTACTTC	CASSSYSYEQYF	12	.	.	TRBJ2-7	TRBV2
TGTGCCAGCAAGCGACAGGGGAACACCGGGGAGCTGTTTTTT	CASKRQGNTGELFF	14	TRBD1	.	TRBJ2-2	TRBV25-1
TGTGCCAGCACCCTATTTCGCGAGGTCAATCAGCCCCAGCATTTT	CASTLFREVNQPQHF	15	.	.	TRBJ1-5	TRBV6-5
TGTGCCAGCAGTCATACAGGGGAAAATCAGCCCCAGCATTTT	CASSHTGENQPQHF	14	TRBD1	once	TRBJ1-5	TRBV6-2/TRBV6-3
TGTGCCAGTACCGGGGGGGCTCCTGGAAACACCATATATTTT	CASTGGAPGNTIYF	14	.	.	TRBJ1-3	TRBV19
TGTGCCAGCAGTGAGAGACAGGGGGGCACTGAAGCTTTCTTT	CASSERQGGTEAFF	14	TRBD1	.	TRBJ1-1	TRBV6-1
TGTGCCAGCAGCTGGGAGGGCTTAGTCCGGGAGACCCAGTACTTC	CASSWEGLVRETQYF	15	TRBD2	.	TRBJ2-5	TRBV7-9
TGTGCCAGCAGCCCGACAGGGTCGGGTACTGAAGCTTTCTTT	CASSPTGSGTEAFF	14	TRBD1	few	TRBJ1-1	TRBV6-2/TRBV6-3
TGCGCCAGCAGCTTGGCGGGGATTGGCTATGGCTACACCTTC	CASSLAGIGYGYTF	14	.	.	TRBJ1-2	TRBV5-1
TGTGCCATCAGTGCGGGACAGAACTTCGAAGAGACCCAGTACTTC	CAISAGQNFEETQYF	15	TRBD1	.	TRBJ2-5	TRBV10-3
TGTGCAAGTCGCCTCTACGGGAGGACAAGGGTCTGCGAGCAGTACTTC	CASRLYGRTRVCEQYF	16	.	once	TRBJ2-7	TRBV12-2
TGTGCCAGCAGTGATAGGGCGGGGGGGTTTTCCAAAAACATTCAGTACTTC	CASSDRAGGFSKNIQYF	17	TRBD2	.	TRBJ2-4	TRBV2